One T cell receptor (beta chain) is described in this entry. In the original processing: It was from reference gene primer amplification that nucleated cell counts were estimated. Data came from immunoSEQ multiplex PCR; TCRdb stores just in-frame clones and leaves some out. The D gene and trimming were derived from the DNA, and the V and J assignments and clone size from that table. The table shows approximately 280,000 clones, with 70% to 90% occurring only once. This entry comes from a study of blood T cell repertoires in COVID-19. For the study at large: There were acute and convalescent COVID-19 samples, and they came from the United States, Italy and Spain. T cells, B-cell-depleted T cells, or PBMCs provided the cDNA or gDNA that served as material.

Germline CDR1 is MNHEY and CDR2 is SVGAGI. This CDR3 contains 15 residues. V was clipped by 0 bases and J by 8 bases, with 11 bases between them. This chain connects TRBV6-5 to TRBJ1-6; possibly TRBD1 for D (5 bases). The clonotype was recovered from a man between 18 and 35 years old with active or convalescent COVID-19. Sequencing was done on a sample of peripheral blood. For the CDR3, the DNA is TGTGCCAGCAGTTACTCTTCAGGGTGGGATTCACCCCTCCACTTT. Translated: CASSYSSGWDSPLHF.